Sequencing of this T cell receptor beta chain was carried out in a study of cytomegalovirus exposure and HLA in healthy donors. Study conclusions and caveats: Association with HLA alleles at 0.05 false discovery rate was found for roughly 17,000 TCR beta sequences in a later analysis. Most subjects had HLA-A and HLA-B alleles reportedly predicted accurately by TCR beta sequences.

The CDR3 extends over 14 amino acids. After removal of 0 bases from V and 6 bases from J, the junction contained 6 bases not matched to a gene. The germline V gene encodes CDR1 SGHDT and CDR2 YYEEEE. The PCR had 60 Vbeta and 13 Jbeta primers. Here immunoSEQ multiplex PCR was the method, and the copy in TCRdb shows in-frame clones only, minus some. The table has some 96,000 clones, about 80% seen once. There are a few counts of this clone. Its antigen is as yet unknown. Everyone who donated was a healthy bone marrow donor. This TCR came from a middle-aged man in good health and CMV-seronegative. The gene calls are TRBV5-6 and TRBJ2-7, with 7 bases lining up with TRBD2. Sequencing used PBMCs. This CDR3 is CASSLGPGGSEQYF. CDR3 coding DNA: TGTGCCAGCAGCTTGGGCCCTGGCGGGAGCGAGCAGTACTTC.